The entry below describes one TCR beta chain. This clone was observed a handful of times. It lacks a known antigen. Base quality data are lacking; no much larger clone is found one base away. This sample was taken from a study of Ad26.COV2.S vaccination and SARS-CoV-2 variants (dated by TCRdb to 2020 to 2023). Regarding the research as a whole: Vaccine-arm donors came from COV1001, a multicentre, randomized, double-blind, placebo-controlled phase I-IIa trial of Ad26.COV2.S in healthy adults. A total of around 32 samples were included in the TCR-sequenced set, comprising about 20 Ad26.COV2.S vaccine recipients, 5 placebo recipients and 8 SARS-CoV-2 convalescent individuals. Trial participants were randomized into five groups of five: low-dose or high-dose Ad26.COV2.S given once or twice, or placebo on both occasions. Ad26.COV2.S was given intramuscularly at 5x10^10 or 1x10^11 viral particles, as a single shot or as two shots 56 days apart. Blinding of investigators to trial group allocation was maintained during experiments and outcome assessment. TCRbeta repertoire sequencing served as the tool for gauging how specific and how broad the SARS-CoV-2-reactive T cell receptors were following Ad26.COV2.S vaccination. Beyond this particular receptor, the publication reports: Comparable non-spike TCR breadth was observed between vaccine and placebo recipients, consistent with only spike being contained in the vaccine. It was noted by the authors that total T cell responses may have been underestimated by the TCR breadth and depth analyses. Compared with placebo recipients, Ad26.COV2.S recipients showed higher spike-specific TCR breadth (P = 0.0014). The study lacked the statistical power to compare responses across vaccine doses or regimens. After vaccination, spike-specific CD8+ and CD4+ T cell responses were reported to show substantial breadth.

V and J lose 3 bases and 4 bases, and a span of 4 bases separates them. The CDR3 goes from the cysteine to the phenylalanine over 11 residues. Kept here is only the CDR3 DNA, which spans 33 bases and is read in frame from base 1. Via the germline V gene, CDR1 is SGHAT and CDR2 FQNNGV. TCRbeta CDR3 regions were sequenced with the immunoSEQ Assay. After extraction, genomic DNA underwent amplification by bias-controlled multiplex PCR, followed by high-throughput sequencing. Regarding the original processing steps: To quantify the absolute abundance of every unique TCRbeta CDR3 region, sequences were collapsed and filtered. Usable DNA was measured by amplifying reference genes present in all nucleated cells, and TCRbeta template counts were normalized to that usable DNA to estimate T cell fraction. Repertoire TCRs were annotated as SARS-CoV-2-specific when V gene, CDR3 amino acid sequence and J gene were exactly matched to a known reactive TCR set. The reference SARS-CoV-2 TCR set came from MIRA and was filtered for enrichment in COVID-19-positive ImmuneCODE repertoires, removing public or cross-reactive TCRs. Using the MIRA antigens, annotated TCRs were further analysed by specific ORF or by position within an ORF. Depth was the summed frequency of annotated unique rearrangements, while breadth was defined as annotated unique rearrangements over total unique productive rearrangements. TCR breadth was compared between groups using two-sided Wilcoxon rank-sum tests. Sourced from immuneACCESS, this table was stored by TCRdb with only in-frame sequences that have V and J called. A share of the clones is absent; for the studies checked, an unresolved V gene accounts for under half, and the remainder has no known explanation. D and trimming come from the DNA, and the V and J calls and clone size come from that table. The sample has more than 350,000 clones on record, about 93% of them singletons. 12% of the sample goes to the ten largest clones.

The treatment or condition label, read with the paper, signifies: roughly 19 received Ad26.COV2.S at low or high dose, single or two shots; a few received placebo; per-sample allocation not given. For vaccine and placebo recipients, the sequenced repertoires came from samples collected on day 63 after the first injection. Cohort 1b enrolled roughly 25 adults aged 18-55 years at a single site in Boston, USA, between 29 July and 7 August 2020. Ad26.COV2.S was a replication-incompetent adenovirus type 26 vector expressing a prefusion-stabilized SARS-CoV-2 spike protein from the original Wuhan strain.

The chain is encoded by TRBV11-2 joined to TRBJ2-7; no D gene call is confident. The source of this sequence is a person aged 18-65 years who received the Ad26.COV2.S COVID-19 vaccine or a placebo. Here the sequenced sample was peripheral blood, taken in a trial of Ad26.COV2.S vaccine versus placebo. The CDR3 amino acid sequence is: CASSLVYEQYF. The DNA sequence is as follows: TGTGCCAGCAGCTTGGTTTACGAGCAGTACTTC.